This T cell receptor beta chain was documented in a study of blood T cell repertoires in COVID-19. Trimming stripped 1 base from V and 8 bases from J, with 6 bases between. The CDR3 consists of 12 residues. Germline V lookup: CDR1 SGHKS, CDR2 YYEKEE (reference sequence). TCRdb's table, derived via immunoSEQ multiplex PCR, lists solely in-frame clones and lacks some. The data contain 40,000 to 55,000 clones, about 89% of them singletons. This TCR derives from a man aged 70-80 years with active COVID-19. What was sequenced was peripheral blood. The chain couples TRBV5-5 to TRBJ1-4; unclear D gene. The CDR3 DNA follows: TGTGCCAGCAGCTTGCCCGGGGAAAAACTGTTTTTT. It is translated as CASSLPGEKLFF.